Shown below are 29 T cell receptor beta chains from a single sample sequenced in a study of radiation and T cells in renal cell carcinoma. Treatment specified: treatment-naive control, cytoreductive nephrectomy. Profiled with immunoSEQ multiplex PCR; TCRdb holds only in-frame clones, not every one. The sample shows 8,000 to 8,500 clones, roughly two thirds of them seen only once. The sample in question was tumor tissue, obtained from a patient whose treatment was nephrectomy without radiotherapy. Receptors were obtained from a man between 60 and 70 years old with renal cell carcinoma.

This clone is a singleton in its sample. This chain uses TRBV27 with TRBJ1-2; TRBD1 might be the D (5 bases). V lost 1 base, J lost 4 bases, and 10 bases lay in between. The germline V gene encodes CDR1 MNHEY and CDR2 SMNVEV (reference sequence). The CDR3 totals 14 residues. CDR3 residues: CASSLYGTAYGYTF. The CDR3 DNA sequence: TGTGCCAGCAGTTTATACGGGACGGCCTATGGCTACACCTTC.

The chain recombines TRBV13 with TRBJ2-7, with D perhaps matching TRBD1 (5 bases). CDR1 and CDR2 from the germline V gene are PRHDT and FYEKMQ (reference sequence). V gave up 5 bases and J gave up 1 base, with 9 bases separating them. CDR3 length: 13 amino acids. This chain's CDR3 is CASSPRTSYEQYF. The CDR3 nucleotides read TGTGCCAGCAGCCCCAGGACATCCTACGAGCAGTACTTC.

By sample fraction, this clone is medium-sized. V usage is TRBV28 and J usage is TRBJ1-5; 9 positions agree with TRBD1. V was clipped by 5 bases and J by 3 bases; unmatched bases: 17. Germline V gives CDR1 MDHEN, CDR2 SYDVKM. The CDR3 has 19 residues. The DNA of the CDR3 is TGTGCCAGCAGTCCGGGGACAGGGCGGATTGGGACCCACAATCAGCCCCAGCATTTT. Amino acids: CASSPGTGRIGTHNQPQHF.

This clone counts as medium-sized. The rearrangement uses TRBV18 and TRBJ2-7; possibly TRBD1 for D (5 bases). CDR1 KGHSH and CDR2 LQKENI come from the germline V gene. V was pared by 6 bases and J by 6 bases, with 12 bases between. CDR3 length equals 12 residues. The CDR3 here is CASSPVTGEQYF. CDR3 in DNA: TGTGCCAGCTCCCCTGTAACAGGCGAGCAGTACTTC.

This clone has just a few counts. The chain uses TRBV30 and TRBJ1-1; D is ambiguous. This CDR3 has 13 amino acids. CDR1 GTSNPN and CDR2 SVGIG come from the germline V gene (reference sequence). Trimming stripped 4 bases from V and 5 bases from J, with 14 bases between. The CDR3 DNA reads as TGTGCCTGGAAAGGGCAGGTGAGGACTGAAGCTTTCTTT. The encoded protein is CAWKGQVRTEAFF. Complete variable domain (other parts from reference TRBV30 and TRBJ1-1): SQTIHQWPATLVQPVGSPLSLECTVEGTSNPNLYWYRQAAGRGLQLLFYSVGIGQISSEVPQNLSASRPQDRQFILSSKKLLLSDSGFYLCAWKGQVRTEAFFGQGTRLTVV.

This clone was found a few times. CDR3 residues: CASSLWGANTDTQYF. For the CDR3, the DNA is TGTGCCAGCAGTTTATGGGGGGCCAACACAGATACGCAGTATTTT. The J gene is TRBJ2-3, the V gene TRBV27, with D perhaps matching TRBD1 or TRBD2 (6 bases each). Between the trimmed V and J ends, which lost 1 base and 2 bases, there was a span of 10 bases. CDR3 size: 15 residues. The V gene's germline CDR1 is MNHEY and CDR2 SMNVEV (reference sequence).

The chain couples TRBV6-4 to TRBJ2-3; D not resolved. V was clipped by 3 bases and J by 3 bases, with 4 bases between them. This CDR3 has 12 residues. Germline-derived CDR1 and CDR2 are MRHNA and SNTAGT. The CDR3 region is CASSEGTDTQYF. The CDR3 DNA follows: TGTGCCAGCAGTGAAGGGACAGATACGCAGTATTTT.

This clone has only a few counts. J is TRBJ1-1 and V is TRBV11-3, with 11 bases fitting TRBD1. CDR1 and CDR2 from the germline V gene are SGHNT and YENEEA. CDR3 size: 14 residues. Losses at the gene ends were 1 base for V and 6 bases for J; bases not matched to a gene: 1. CDR3 nucleotides: TGTGCCAGCAGCTTAGGGACAGGGGGCTCTGAAGCTTTCTTT. Its protein product is CASSLGTGGSEAFF. Full variable domain (remainder filled in from reference TRBV11-3 and TRBJ1-1): EAGVVQSPRYKIIEKKQPVAFWCNPISGHNTLYWYLQNLGQGPELLIRYENEEAVDDSQLPKDRFSAERLKGVDSTLKIQPAELGDSAVYLCASSLGTGGSEAFFGQGTRLTVV.

This chain uses TRBV2 with TRBJ2-5; D is perhaps TRBD2 (6 bases). The V end was cut by 7 bases, the J end by 9 bases, with 24 bases between. Per germline, CDR1 SNHLY and CDR2 FYNNEI. There are 15 residues in the CDR3. CDR3 sequence reads: CASTNTGTPPSAQYF. The CDR3 DNA sequence: TGTGCCAGCACCAACACCGGGACTCCTCCGTCGGCCCAGTACTTC.

J is TRBJ2-4 and V is TRBV5-8, with a weak D call TRBD1 (6 bases). The V gene's germline CDR1 is SGHTS and CDR2 YDEGEE. This CDR3 is built from 16 residues. V was trimmed by 3 bases and J by 2 bases, leaving 15 bases between them. CDR3 coding DNA: TGTGCCAGCAGCTCGACAGGAGACCTCACCAAAAACATTCAGTACTTC. Its translation: CASSSTGDLTKNIQYF.

The chain links TRBV28 to TRBJ2-2; tentatively, D is TRBD2 (6 bases). CDR3 length equals 17 residues. Looked up from germline, CDR1 is MDHEN and CDR2 is SYDVKM. V lost 2 bases and J 1 base, leaving 14 bases between the germline ends. The CDR3 DNA reads as TGTGCCAGCAGTTTAAGGAGGGCAAGCTTGAACACCGGGGAGCTGTTTTTT. Its protein product is CASSLRRASLNTGELFF.

The chain has TRBV15 and TRBJ2-7, with a weak D call TRBD1 (6 bases). The V and J ends lost 3 bases and 6 bases respectively, with 12 bases between them. Germline V gives CDR1 LNHNV, CDR2 YYDKDF (reference sequence). The length of the CDR3 is 13 residues. The CDR3 nucleotides are TGTGCCACCAGCAGTTCGGACAGAGGCGAGCAGTACTTC. Its translation: CATSSSDRGEQYF.

This rearrangement joins TRBV4-2 to TRBJ2-7; 11 nucleotides match TRBD1. Germline CDR1 LGHNA, CDR2 YNFKEQ. The CDR3 runs to 15 residues. V lost 6 bases, J lost 5 bases, and 9 bases stayed unmatched. The CDR3 loop is CASSFRDRGIDEQYF. The CDR3 region has the DNA TGTGCCAGCAGTTTCCGGGACAGGGGGATTGACGAGCAGTACTTC.

V usage is TRBV7-2 and J usage is TRBJ1-4, with no clear D. This CDR3 contains 13 residues. V lost 1 base to trimming and J lost 3 bases, with 3 bases between them. Germline CDR1 reads SGHTA; CDR2 reads FQGNSA. DNA of the CDR3: TGTGCCAGCAGCTTAGAACCTAATGAAAAACTGTTTTTT. This codes for CASSLEPNEKLFF.

The genes are TRBV28 and TRBJ1-3, with D unclear. The CDR3 extends over 12 amino acids. Germline V gene data show CDR1 as MDHEN and CDR2 as SYDVKM. Trimming cost V 8 bases and J 5 bases, with 10 bases left between them. The CDR3 loop reads CASGGVRNTIYF. The CDR3 DNA is TGTGCCAGCGGCGGGGTGAGAAACACCATATATTTT.

The V gene is TRBV2, the J gene TRBJ1-2, with a tentative D call TRBD1 (6 bases). CDR3 length: 12 residues. Trimming removed 3 bases at V and 4 bases at J, with 6 bases between. In germline, CDR1 is SNHLY, CDR2 FYNNEI. The CDR3: CASSEDSYGYTF. CDR3 nucleotide sequence: TGTGCCAGCAGTGAGGACAGCTATGGCTACACCTTC.

The chain uses TRBV10-1 and TRBJ1-5; D unresolved. CDR3 length: 13 residues. V shed 2 bases and J shed 4 bases, with 6 bases lying between them. Germline CDR1 is WNHNN and CDR2 is SYGVQD (reference sequence). DNA for the CDR3: TGCGCCAGCAGTGAGGCGGGTAATCAGCCCCAGCATTTT. Protein product: CASSEAGNQPQHF.

This clone came up a few times. The chain links TRBV5-1 to TRBJ1-3; no clear D gene. V lost 4 bases, J lost 4 bases, and 12 bases lay in between. Germline V gene data show CDR1 as SGHRS and CDR2 as YFSETQ. This CDR3 region has 14 residues. This CDR3 reads CASSQVSGGNTIYF. CDR3 sequence (DNA): TGCGCCAGCAGCCAGGTTTCTGGCGGAAACACCATATATTTT.

The chain links TRBV5-1 to TRBJ1-2, with D perhaps matching TRBD1 (6 bases). The CDR3 extends over 14 amino acids. The germline V gene has CDR1 SGHRS and CDR2 YFSETQ. The V gene lost 3 bases and the J gene lost 4 bases, with 13 bases spanning the gap. The CDR3 DNA reads as TGCGCCAGCAGCTACAGCCGGGACACCTATGGCTACACCTTC. Its protein is CASSYSRDTYGYTF. The complete variable domain, with remaining parts taken from reference TRBV5-1 and TRBJ1-2, reads KAGVTQTPRYLIKTRGQQVTLSCSPISGHRSVSWYQQTPGQGLQFLFEYFSETQRNKGNFPGRFSGRQFSNSRSEMNVSTLELGDSALYLCASSYSRDTYGYTFGSGTRLTVV.

The chain combines TRBV11-1 with TRBJ1-1; D is ambiguous. The CDR3 spans 14 residues. Trimming shortened V by 5 bases and J by 1 base, and 11 bases separated the two germline ends. Germline V gives CDR1 SGHAT, CDR2 FQDESV (reference sequence). The CDR3 nucleotides are TGTGCCAGCAGCCCATGGACGGAGAACACTGAAGCTTTCTTT. Amino acid sequence: CASSPWTENTEAFF.

The chain employs TRBV7-9 and TRBJ2-4; D is unresolved. Trimming left V 1 base short and J 2 bases short, with 6 bases between. The V gene's germline CDR1 is SEHNR and CDR2 FQNEAQ (reference sequence). This CDR3 contains 14 residues. The CDR3 nucleotides read TGTGCCAGCAGCTTAGTATCTCCCAAAAACATTCAGTACTTC. It codes for CASSLVSPKNIQYF.

This clone was seen only a few times. The chain recombines TRBV29-1 with TRBJ2-1, with D perhaps matching TRBD1 (5 bases). V lost 3 bases and J 8 bases, leaving 17 bases between the germline ends. Germline V gives CDR1 SQVTM, CDR2 ANQGSEA. The CDR3 is 14 amino acids. The CDR3 sequence: CSVEVRFKGDEQFF. The DNA for the CDR3 is TGCAGCGTTGAGGTCAGGTTCAAAGGGGATGAGCAGTTCTTC.

This chain uses TRBV9 with TRBJ1-2; D might be TRBD1 (5 bases). With 4 bases removed from V and 3 bases from J, the gap between germline ends came to 16 bases. Looked up from germline, CDR1 is SGDLS and CDR2 is YYNGEE. This CDR3 has 15 amino acids. CDR3 protein: CASSLEFRADYGYTF. The CDR3 coding sequence is TGTGCCAGCAGCCTCGAGTTCAGGGCCGACTATGGCTACACCTTC.

CDR3 sequence reads: CAISDNGGLGRETQYF. CDR3 coding DNA: TGTGCCATCAGTGATAACGGGGGGTTGGGAAGAGAGACCCAGTACTTC. The chain has TRBV10-3 and TRBJ2-5, with TRBD2 identical over 7 bases. The germline V gene encodes CDR1 ENHRY and CDR2 SYGVKD. Trimming removed 3 bases from V and 4 bases from J; junction bases left unmatched: 11. The CDR3 spans 16 residues.

This rearrangement joins TRBV6-5 to TRBJ1-6; unclear D gene. Germline CDR1 and CDR2: MNHEY and SVGAGI. V lost 4 bases, J lost 0 bases, and 10 bases lay in between. The CDR3 has 16 residues. CDR3 amino acids: CASSSLHSSYNSPLHF. The CDR3 DNA sequence: TGTGCCAGCAGTTCCCTCCACAGCTCCTATAATTCACCCCTCCACTTT.

The chain couples TRBV4-2 to TRBJ1-2; D is uncertain. The length of the CDR3 is 15 residues. CDR1 and CDR2 from the germline V gene are LGHNA and YNFKEQ. The V gene lost 1 base and the J gene lost 0 bases, with 9 bases spanning the gap. The DNA for the CDR3 is TGTGCCAGCAGCCAAGCCTCTACGGCTAACTATGGCTACACCTTC. Protein product: CASSQASTANYGYTF.

This clone occurred once. The rearrangement joins TRBV25-1 to TRBJ1-1; D is unclear. Germline-derived CDR1 and CDR2 are MGHDK and SYGVNS. The CDR3 is 15 amino acids. V lost 3 bases and J lost 1, with 12 bases in between. CDR3 in DNA: TGTGCCAGCAGTGACGCCGGACGGACGAACACTGAAGCTTTCTTT. The encoded protein is CASSDAGRTNTEAFF.

This clone appeared a few times. V is TRBV28 and J is TRBJ2-1; the D gene is possibly TRBD2 (6 bases). Germline V gene lookup returns CDR1 MDHEN and CDR2 SYDVKM. V gave up 5 bases and J gave up 8 bases, with 19 bases separating them. CDR3 length: 15 amino acids. The CDR3 reads CASSPGRGPVDEQFF. The CDR3 DNA follows: TGTGCCAGCAGTCCCGGGAGAGGGCCCGTGGATGAGCAGTTCTTC.

A few counts support this clone. This chain joins TRBV7-9 and TRBJ1-2; 7 bases align to TRBD1. This CDR3 comprises 14 residues. Germline V lookup: CDR1 SEHNR, CDR2 FQNEAQ (reference sequence). The trim removed 7 bases at V and 3 bases at J, leaving 8 bases unmatched. DNA for the CDR3: TGTGCCAGCACCCCGAGGGGGACAGACTATGGCTACACCTTC. It specifies CASTPRGTDYGYTF.